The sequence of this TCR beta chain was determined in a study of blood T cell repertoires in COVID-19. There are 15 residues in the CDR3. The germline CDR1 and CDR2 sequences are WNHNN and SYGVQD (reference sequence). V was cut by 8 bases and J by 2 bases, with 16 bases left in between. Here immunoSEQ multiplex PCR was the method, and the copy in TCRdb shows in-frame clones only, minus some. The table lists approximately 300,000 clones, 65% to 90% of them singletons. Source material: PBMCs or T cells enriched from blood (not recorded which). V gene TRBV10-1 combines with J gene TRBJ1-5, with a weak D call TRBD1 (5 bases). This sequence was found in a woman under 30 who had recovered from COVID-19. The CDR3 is CASESGGIRNQPQHF. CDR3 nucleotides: TGCGCCAGCGAATCCGGGGGGATACGCAATCAGCCCCAGCATTTT.